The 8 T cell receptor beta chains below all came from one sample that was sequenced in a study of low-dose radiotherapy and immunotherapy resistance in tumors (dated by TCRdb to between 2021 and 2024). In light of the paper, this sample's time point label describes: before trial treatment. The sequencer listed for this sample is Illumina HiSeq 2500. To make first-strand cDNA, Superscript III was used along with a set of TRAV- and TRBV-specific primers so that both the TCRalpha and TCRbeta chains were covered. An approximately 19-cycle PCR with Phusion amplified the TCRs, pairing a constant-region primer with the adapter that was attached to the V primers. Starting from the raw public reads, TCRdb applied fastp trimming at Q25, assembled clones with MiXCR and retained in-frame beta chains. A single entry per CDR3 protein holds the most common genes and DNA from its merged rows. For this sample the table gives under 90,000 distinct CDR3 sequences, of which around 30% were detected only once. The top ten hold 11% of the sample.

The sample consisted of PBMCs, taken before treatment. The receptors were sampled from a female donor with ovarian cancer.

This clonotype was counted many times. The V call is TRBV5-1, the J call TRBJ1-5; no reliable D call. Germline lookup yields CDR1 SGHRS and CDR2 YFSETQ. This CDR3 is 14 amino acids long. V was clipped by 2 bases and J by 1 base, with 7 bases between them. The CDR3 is CASSLGGSNQPQHF. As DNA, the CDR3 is TGCGCCAGCAGCTTAGGAGGAAGCAATCAGCCCCAGCATTTT.

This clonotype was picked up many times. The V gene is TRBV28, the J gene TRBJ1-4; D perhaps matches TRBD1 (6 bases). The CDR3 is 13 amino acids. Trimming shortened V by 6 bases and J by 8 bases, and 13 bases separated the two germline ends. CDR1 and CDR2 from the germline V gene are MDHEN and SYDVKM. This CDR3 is CASRLGGREKLFF. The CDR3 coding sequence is TGTGCCAGCAGGTTGGGGGGCCGGGAAAAACTGTTTTTT.

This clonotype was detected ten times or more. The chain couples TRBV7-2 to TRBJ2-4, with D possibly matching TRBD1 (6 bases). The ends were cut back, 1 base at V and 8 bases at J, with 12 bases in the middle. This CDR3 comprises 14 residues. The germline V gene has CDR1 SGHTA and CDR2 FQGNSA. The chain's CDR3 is CASSLDRVSHIQYF. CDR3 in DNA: TGTGCCAGCAGCTTAGACAGGGTTTCGCACATTCAGTACTTC. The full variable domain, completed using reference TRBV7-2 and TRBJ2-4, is GAGVSQSPSNKVTEKGKDVELRCDPISGHTALYWYRQSLGQGLEFLIYFQGNSAPDKSGLPSDRFSAERTGGSVSTLTIQRTQQEDSAVYLCASSLDRVSHIQYFGAGTRLSVL.

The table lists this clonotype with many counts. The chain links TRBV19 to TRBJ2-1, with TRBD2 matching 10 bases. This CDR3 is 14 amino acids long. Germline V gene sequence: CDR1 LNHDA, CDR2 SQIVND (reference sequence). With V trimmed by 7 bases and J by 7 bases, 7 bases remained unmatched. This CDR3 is CASTPGLANNEQFF. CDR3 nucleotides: TGTGCCAGTACGCCGGGACTAGCGAATAATGAGCAGTTCTTC.

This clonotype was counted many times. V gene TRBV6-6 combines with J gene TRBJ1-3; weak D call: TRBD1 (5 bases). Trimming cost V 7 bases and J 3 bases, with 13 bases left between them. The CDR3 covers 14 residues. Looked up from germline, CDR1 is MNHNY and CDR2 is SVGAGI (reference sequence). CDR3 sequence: CASTIRGFGNTIYF. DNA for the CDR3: TGTGCCAGCACCATACGGGGGTTTGGAAACACCATATATTTT.

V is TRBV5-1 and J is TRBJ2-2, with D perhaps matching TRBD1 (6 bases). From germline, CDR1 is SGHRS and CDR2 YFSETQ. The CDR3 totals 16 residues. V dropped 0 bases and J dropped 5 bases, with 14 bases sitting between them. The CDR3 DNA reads TGCGCCAGCAGCTTGGCGGGACAACCTCTAACCGGGGAGCTGTTTTTT. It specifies CASSLAGQPLTGELFF.

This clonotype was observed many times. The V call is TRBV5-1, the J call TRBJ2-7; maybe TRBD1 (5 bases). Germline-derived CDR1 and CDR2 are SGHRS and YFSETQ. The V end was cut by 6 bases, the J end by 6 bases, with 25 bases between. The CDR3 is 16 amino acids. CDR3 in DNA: TGCGCCAGCAACGATATTGCCAGGGATAGATCGGGCGAGCAGTACTTC. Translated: CASNDIARDRSGEQYF.

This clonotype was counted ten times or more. This CDR3 is CASSPRTRNTIYF. The CDR3 region has the DNA TGTGCCAGCAGTCCCCGGACCAGAAACACCATATATTTT. The J gene is TRBJ1-3, the V gene TRBV6-2 or TRBV6-3; D is unclear. The CDR3 runs to 13 residues. V was shortened by 5 bases and J by 5 bases, with 10 bases between the two germline ends. Germline V lookup: CDR1 MNHEY, CDR2 SVGEGT.